A selection of T cell receptor beta chains follows, all from one sample in a study of blood T cells in healthy people across ages. TCRdb recomputed calls from the 5' RACE reads with MiXCR, one row per CDR3 protein. The sample records approximately 1,100,000 distinct CDR3 sequences, less than 50% being singletons. Sequenced material: blood. These receptors came from a woman aged 60 to 75 in good health. Both conserved end residues are part of each CDR3. Fields, in order: V gene, J gene, clone size, D gene, CDR3 protein, CDR3 DNA. D genes are given only for firm matches. Clone size is shown for a subset of rows, as once, few, many or a class of expanded clone.

>TRBV5-1|TRBJ1-5|-|TRBD1
CASSLGDRPNQPQHF
TGCGCCAGCAGCTTGGGGGACAGGCCCAATCAGCCCCAGCATTTT
>TRBV6-1|TRBJ1-2|few|TRBD1
CASSEGQVDYGYTF
TGTGCCAGCAGTGAGGGACAGGTGGACTATGGCTACACCTTC
>TRBV27|TRBJ1-2|-|-
CASSPRNPRASYGYTF
TGTGCCAGCAGTCCCCGGAACCCCCGCGCGTCCTATGGCTACACCTTC
>TRBV20-1|TRBJ2-7|-|-
CSASFPRGAKGGEQYF
TGCAGTGCTAGTTTTCCCCGGGGGGCTAAGGGGGGCGAGCAGTACTTC
>TRBV6-5|TRBJ2-7|-|TRBD1
CASRTQGVDYEQYF
TGTGCCAGCCGAACACAGGGGGTTGACTACGAGCAGTACTTC
>TRBV21-1|TRBJ1-4|-|-
CASSREGPTNEKLFF
TGTGCCAGCAGCCGGGAGGGGCCAACTAATGAAAAACTGTTTTTT
>TRBV29-1|TRBJ1-4|few|-
CSVGGAGSEKLFF
TGCAGCGTTGGAGGGGCGGGAAGTGAAAAACTGTTTTTT
>TRBV20-1|TRBJ2-1|-|-
CSASPGTKLEQFF
TGCAGTGCTAGCCCGGGCACTAAACTTGAGCAGTTCTTC
>TRBV24-1|TRBJ2-1|-|TRBD2
CATSVLLAGRNEQFF
TGTGCCACCAGTGTCCTACTAGCGGGACGGAATGAGCAGTTCTTC
>TRBV25-1|TRBJ2-7|many|-
CASSDIREQYF
TGTGCCAGCAGTGACATTAGGGAGCAGTACTTC
>TRBV10-3|TRBJ2-7|-|-
CATIEANLRDEQYF
TGTGCCACCATTGAAGCGAATCTTCGGGACGAGCAGTACTTC
>TRBV6-2/TRBV6-3|TRBJ1-5|once|TRBD1
CASSSPWGQDSNQPQHF
TGTGCCAGCAGTTCGCCTTGGGGACAGGATAGCAATCAGCCCCAGCATTTT
>TRBV2|TRBJ1-2|many|TRBD1
CASSAGTGGVLYGYTF
TGTGCCAGCAGTGCCGGGACAGGGGGCGTACTCTATGGCTACACCTTC
>TRBV5-1|TRBJ2-6|once|-
CASSLGFTTGANVLTF
TGCGCCAGCAGCTTGGGTTTCACCACTGGGGCCAACGTCCTGACTTTC
>TRBV7-3|TRBJ2-7|few|-
CASSLGLEASEQYF
TGTGCCAGCAGCTTAGGGCTAGAAGCATCCGAGCAGTACTTC
>TRBV18|TRBJ1-2|-|-
CASSPRSDSYGYTF
TGTGCCAGCTCACCACGATCGGACAGCTATGGCTACACCTTC
>TRBV7-9|TRBJ1-4|once|TRBD1
CASSPPGQINEKLFF
TGTGCCAGCAGCCCCCCGGGACAGATTAATGAAAAACTGTTTTTT
>TRBV11-2|TRBJ2-3|-|TRBD2
CASSQASGGGLQGTQYF
TGTGCCAGCAGCCAGGCAAGCGGGGGCGGACTACAGGGTACGCAGTATTTT
>TRBV7-2|TRBJ2-5|-|-
CASSSRRTPAPYF
TGTGCCAGCAGCTCCAGGAGGACCCCAGCCCCGTACTTC
>TRBV7-9|TRBJ2-1|-|-
CASSLSATYNDGQFF
TGTGCCAGCAGCTTGAGCGCGACCTACAATGATGGGCAGTTCTTC
>TRBV4-3|TRBJ2-1|once|TRBD1
CASSQGGGTGGRNEQFF
TGCGCCAGCAGCCAAGGTGGTGGAACAGGGGGGAGGAATGAGCAGTTCTTC
>TRBV4-1|TRBJ2-3|few|TRBD2
CASSPPGLAGALSTDTQYF
TGCGCCAGCAGCCCGCCGGGACTAGCGGGAGCGCTTAGCACAGATACGCAGTATTTT
>TRBV24-1|TRBJ1-6|once|TRBD1
CATIGTGRTPFSNNSPLHF
TGTGCCACCATCGGGACAGGGAGGACTCCTTTTTCTAATAATTCACCCCTCCACTTT
>TRBV10-1|TRBJ2-7|-|TRBD2
CASSSTSGAPLYEQYF
TGCGCCAGCAGTAGCACTAGCGGAGCCCCTCTCTACGAGCAGTACTTC
>TRBV27|TRBJ2-1|-|TRBD1
CASSLLQGAPNEQFF
TGTGCCAGCAGTTTATTACAGGGGGCTCCGAATGAGCAGTTCTTC
>TRBV7-9|TRBJ2-5|-|TRBD2
CAGSSGLAGIQETQYF
TGTGCCGGCAGCTCGGGCCTAGCGGGAATCCAAGAGACCCAGTACTTC